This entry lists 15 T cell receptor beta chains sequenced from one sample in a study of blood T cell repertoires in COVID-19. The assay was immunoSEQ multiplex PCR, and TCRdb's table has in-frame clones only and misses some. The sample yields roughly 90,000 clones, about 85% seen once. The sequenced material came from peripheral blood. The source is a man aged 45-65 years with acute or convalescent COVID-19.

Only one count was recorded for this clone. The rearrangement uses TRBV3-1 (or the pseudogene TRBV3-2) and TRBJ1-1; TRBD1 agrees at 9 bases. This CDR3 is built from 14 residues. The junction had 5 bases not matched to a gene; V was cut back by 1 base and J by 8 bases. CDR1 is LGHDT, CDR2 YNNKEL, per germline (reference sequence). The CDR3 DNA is TGTGCCAGCAGCCAAGTGGACAGGGGCGCCGAAGCTTTCTTT. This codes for CASSQVDRGAEAFF.

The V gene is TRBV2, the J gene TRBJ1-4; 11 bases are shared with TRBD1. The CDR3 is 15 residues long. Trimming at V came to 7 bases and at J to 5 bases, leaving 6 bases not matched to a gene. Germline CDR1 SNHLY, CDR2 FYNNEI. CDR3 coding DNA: TGTGCCAGCATGGGACAGGGGGGACGGAATGAAAAACTGTTTTTT. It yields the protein CASMGQGGRNEKLFF.

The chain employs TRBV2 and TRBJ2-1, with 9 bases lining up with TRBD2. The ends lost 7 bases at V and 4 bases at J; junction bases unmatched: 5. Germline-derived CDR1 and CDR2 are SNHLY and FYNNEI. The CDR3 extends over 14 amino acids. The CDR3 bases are TGTGCCAGCAAGCGGGAGGCGTTTTACAATGAGCAGTTCTTC. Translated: CASKREAFYNEQFF. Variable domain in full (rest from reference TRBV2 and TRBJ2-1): EPEVTQTPSHQVTQMGQEVILRCVPISNHLYFYWYRQILGQKVEFLVSFYNNEISEKSEIFDDQFSVERPDGSNFTLKIRSTKLEDSAMYFCASKREAFYNEQFFGPGTRLTVL.

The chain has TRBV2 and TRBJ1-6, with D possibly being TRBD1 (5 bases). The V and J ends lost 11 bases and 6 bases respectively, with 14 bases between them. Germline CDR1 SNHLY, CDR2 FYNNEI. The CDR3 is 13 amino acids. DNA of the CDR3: TGTGCCTGGGGGGGAGGGCCTAATTCACCCCTCCACTTT. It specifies CAWGGGPNSPLHF.

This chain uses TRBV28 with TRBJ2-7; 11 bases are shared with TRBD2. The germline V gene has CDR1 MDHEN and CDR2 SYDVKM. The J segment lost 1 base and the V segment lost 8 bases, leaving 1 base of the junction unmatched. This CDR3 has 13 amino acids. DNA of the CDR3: TGTGCCAGCGGGACTAGCGGTTCCTACGAGCAGTACTTC. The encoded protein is CASGTSGSYEQYF.

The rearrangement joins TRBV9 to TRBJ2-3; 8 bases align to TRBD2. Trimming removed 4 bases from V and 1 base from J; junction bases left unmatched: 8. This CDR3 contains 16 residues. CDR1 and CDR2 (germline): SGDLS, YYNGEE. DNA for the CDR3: TGTGCCAGCAGCAAACGGACTAGCTCTGGCACAGATACGCAGTATTTT. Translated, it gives CASSKRTSSGTDTQYF.

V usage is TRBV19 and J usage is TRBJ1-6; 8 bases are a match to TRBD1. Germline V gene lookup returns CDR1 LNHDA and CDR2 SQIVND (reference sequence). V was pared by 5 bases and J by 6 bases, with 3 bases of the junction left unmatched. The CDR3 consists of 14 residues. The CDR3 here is CASSRTGINSPLHF. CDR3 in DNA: TGTGCCAGTAGTCGGACAGGGATTAATTCACCCCTCCACTTT.

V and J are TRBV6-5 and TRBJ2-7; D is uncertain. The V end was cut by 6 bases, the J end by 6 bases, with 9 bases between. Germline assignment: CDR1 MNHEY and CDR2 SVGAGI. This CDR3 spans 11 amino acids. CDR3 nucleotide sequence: TGTGCCAGCAGCACCTTCGGCGAGCAGTACTTC. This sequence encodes CASSTFGEQYF.

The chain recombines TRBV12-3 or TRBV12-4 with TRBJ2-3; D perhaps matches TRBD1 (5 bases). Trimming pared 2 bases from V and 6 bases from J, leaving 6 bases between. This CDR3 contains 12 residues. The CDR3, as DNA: TGTGCCAGCAGTTTAAGGGGTGATACGCAGTATTTT. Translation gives CASSLRGDTQYF.

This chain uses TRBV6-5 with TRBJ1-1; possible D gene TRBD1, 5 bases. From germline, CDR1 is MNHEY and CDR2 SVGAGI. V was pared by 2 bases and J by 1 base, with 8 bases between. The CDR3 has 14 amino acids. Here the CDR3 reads CASSYGRGNTEAFF. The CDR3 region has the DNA TGTGCCAGCAGTTACGGTAGGGGGAACACTGAAGCTTTCTTT.

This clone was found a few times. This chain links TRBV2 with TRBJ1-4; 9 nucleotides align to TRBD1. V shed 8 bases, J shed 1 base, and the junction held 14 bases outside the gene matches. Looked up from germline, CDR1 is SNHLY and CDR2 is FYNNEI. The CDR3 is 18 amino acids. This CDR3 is CASFGGQGLGGTNEKLFF. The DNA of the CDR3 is TGTGCCAGCTTTGGGGGACAGGGATTAGGAGGAACTAATGAAAAACTGTTTTTT.

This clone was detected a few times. The CDR3: CALQGANTGELFF. The CDR3 DNA reads TGTGCCTTACAGGGGGCTAACACCGGGGAGCTGTTTTTT. The V gene is TRBV24-1, the J gene TRBJ2-2; 9 bases fit TRBD1. The germline V gene has CDR1 KGHDR and CDR2 SFDVKD. The CDR3 runs to 13 residues. J lost 2 bases, V lost 12 bases, and 3 bases had no gene match.

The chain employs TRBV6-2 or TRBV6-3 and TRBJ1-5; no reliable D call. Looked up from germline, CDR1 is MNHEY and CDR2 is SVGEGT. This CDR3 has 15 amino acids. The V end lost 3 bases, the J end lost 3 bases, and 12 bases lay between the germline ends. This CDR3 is CASSYWASYNQPQHF. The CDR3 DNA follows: TGTGCCAGCAGTTATTGGGCCAGCTACAATCAGCCCCAGCATTTT.

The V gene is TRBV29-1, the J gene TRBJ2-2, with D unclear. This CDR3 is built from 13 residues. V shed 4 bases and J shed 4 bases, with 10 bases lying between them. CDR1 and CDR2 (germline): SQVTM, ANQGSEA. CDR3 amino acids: CSVVSQSTGELFF. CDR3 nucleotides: TGCAGCGTTGTGTCGCAGTCCACCGGGGAGCTGTTTTTT.

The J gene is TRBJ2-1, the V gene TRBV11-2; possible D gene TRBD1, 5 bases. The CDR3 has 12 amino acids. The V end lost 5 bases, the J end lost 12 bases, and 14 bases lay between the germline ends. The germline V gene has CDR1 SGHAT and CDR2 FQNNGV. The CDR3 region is CASSRQGRGQFF. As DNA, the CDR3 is TGTGCCAGCAGCCGCCAGGGTAGGGGGCAGTTCTTC. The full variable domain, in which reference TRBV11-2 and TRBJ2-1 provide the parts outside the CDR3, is EAGVAQSPRYKIIEKRQSVAFWCNPISGHATLYWYQQILGQGPKLLIQFQNNGVVDDSQLPKDRFSAERLKGVDSTLKIQPAKLEDSAVYLCASSRQGRGQFFGPGTRLTVL.